This record covers a single T cell receptor beta chain. This sample was taken from a study of blood T cell repertoires in COVID-19. The CDR3 covers 16 residues. The germline gives CDR1 SGDLS, CDR2 YYNGEE. V dropped 3 bases and J dropped 12; count of bases not matched to a gene: 11. Sequenced by immunoSEQ multiplex PCR; TCRdb stores in-frame clones only, minus some. The table lists under 250,000 clones, roughly 92% of them singletons. Sequenced input: peripheral blood. The chain couples TRBV9 to TRBJ2-1; TRBD2 agrees at 14 bases. This receptor was obtained from a man in his 60s with COVID-19, enrolled during active disease. The CDR3 protein is CASSATRGLAGGGQFF. As DNA, the CDR3 is TGTGCCAGCAGCGCTACTCGCGGACTAGCGGGGGGTGGGCAGTTCTTC. Full variable domain (missing parts from reference TRBV9 and TRBJ2-1): DSGVTQTPKHLITATGQRVTLRCSPRSGDLSVYWYQQSLDQGLQFLIQYYNGEERAKGNILERFSAQQFPDLHSELNLSSLELGDSALYFCASSATRGLAGGGQFFGPGTRLTVL.